Detailed here is one T cell receptor beta chain. The sample contains more than one DNA sequence encoding this CDR3. Trimming took 1 base from V and 5 from J, leaving 5 bases between them. The CDR3 contains 12 residues. The V gene's germline CDR1 is MDHEN and CDR2 SYDVKM. This record comes from a study of blood T cell repertoires in COVID-19. Overall study context: Sites in the United States, Italy and Spain provided acute and convalescent COVID-19 samples. T cells, B-cell-depleted T cells, or PBMCs supplied cDNA or gDNA.

Adults between roughly 18 and 95 years of age took part from about 24 US areas. Two negative PCRs, clearance, or symptom resolution were required of recovered Cohort 3 donors. The protocol was immunoSEQ multiplex PCR, while the TCRdb copy is restricted to in-frame clones and leaves out a portion. Found here are a few hundred thousand clones, about 85% of them singletons; the top ten hold 18%. The TCR comes from a man in his forties or fifties who had recovered from COVID-19. This sequence joins TRBV28 and TRBJ1-2; D call uncertain. The sample taken for sequencing was PBMCs or T cells enriched from blood (not recorded which). The CDR3 nucleotides read TGTGCCAGCAGTTTATCCAGTTATGGCTACACCTTC. Translated: CASSLSSYGYTF.